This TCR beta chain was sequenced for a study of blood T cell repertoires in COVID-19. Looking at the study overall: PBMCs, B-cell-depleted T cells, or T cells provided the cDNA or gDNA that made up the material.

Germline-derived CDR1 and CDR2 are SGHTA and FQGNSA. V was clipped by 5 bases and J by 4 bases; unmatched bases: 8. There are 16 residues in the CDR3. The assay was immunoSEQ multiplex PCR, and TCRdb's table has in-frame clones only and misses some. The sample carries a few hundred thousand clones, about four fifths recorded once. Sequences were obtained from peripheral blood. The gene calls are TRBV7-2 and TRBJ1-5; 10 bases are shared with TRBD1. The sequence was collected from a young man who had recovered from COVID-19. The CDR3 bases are TGTGCCAGCAGCCCAGGAGCGGGACAGGGGAATCAGCCCCAGCATTTT. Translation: CASSPGAGQGNQPQHF.